One and the same sample provided the 30 T cell receptor beta chains below, sequenced in a study of blood T cells in healthy people across ages. The second PCR ran about 6 to 11 cycles with a sample-barcoded 5' primer and J-beta primers. A single record per CDR3 protein comes from TCRdb applying MiXCR to the 5' RACE reads. The sample carries under 2,000,000 distinct CDR3 sequences, about 50% recorded once. The specimen was blood. The origin of the receptors is a woman aged 40 to 55 in good health.

On this clonotype: Because it lacks the conserved phenylalanine or tryptophan at the end, this CDR3 is likely a read error. This rearrangement joins TRBV12-3 or TRBV12-4 to TRBJ2-1, with D possibly matching TRBD2 (6 bases). This CDR3 spans 13 amino acids. Trimming stripped 5 bases from V and 6 bases from J, with 11 bases between. CDR3 sequence: CASSIGTVNEQFL. CDR3 in DNA: TGTGCCAGCAGTATAGGGACTGTCAATGAGCAGTTCTTA.

The rearrangement uses TRBV2 and TRBJ2-7; TRBD2 matches at 7 bases. Losses at the gene ends were 3 bases for V and 0 bases for J; bases not matched to a gene: 14. The CDR3 sequence is 18 residues long. The germline CDR1 and CDR2 sequences are SNHLY and FYNNEI. CDR3 coding DNA: TGTGCCAGCAGTGAGTCGGGGGGAACTTTCCCTGTCTCCTACGAGCAGTACTTC. Protein: CASSESGGTFPVSYEQYF.

As regards this clonotype: One end of the junction fails to match germline, which may point to a read error. This chain joins TRBV6-5 and TRBJ1-2; no firm D call. Germline V gives CDR1 MNHEY, CDR2 SVGAGI. This CDR3 region has 15 residues. The CDR3 region is CASSYTGDIAYDYTF. The CDR3 region has the DNA TGTGCCAGCAGTTACACGGGAGACATAGCATATGACTACACCTTC.

This clonotype was counted only a few times. This CDR3 reads CASSAAGKDYEQYF. In nucleotides, the CDR3 is TGTGCCAGCAGCGCCGCAGGGAAGGACTACGAGCAGTACTTC. The chain carries TRBV7-9 and TRBJ2-7; D possibly corresponds to TRBD1 (5 bases). Trimming shortened V by 5 bases and J by 3 bases, and 14 bases separated the two germline ends. The CDR3 totals 14 residues. Germline V gene lookup returns CDR1 SEHNR and CDR2 FQNEAQ (reference sequence).

The DNA of the CDR3 is TGTGCCAGCAGTCCACGTGGTCTTAGCAATCAGCCCCAGCATTTT. Protein: CASSPRGLSNQPQHF. V and J are TRBV7-2 and TRBJ1-5; D ambiguous. Trimming cost V 6 bases and J 0 bases, with 12 bases left between them. The CDR3 has 15 residues. Germline V gives CDR1 SGHTA, CDR2 FQGNSA.

This clonotype was seen more than once but under ten times. J is TRBJ2-4 and V is TRBV4-1; 9 bases line up with TRBD1. The J call could be wrong; TRBJ2-7 is a better fit for the DNA end. The germline V gene has CDR1 MGHRA and CDR2 YSYEKL. The CDR3 is made up of 15 amino acids. The CDR3 DNA sequence: TGCGCCAGCAGCCAAGCCTCCACAGGGGGCGTCGAGCAGTACTTC. This encodes CASSQASTGGVEQYF.

This chain links TRBV20-1 with TRBJ1-2, with 10 nucleotides matching TRBD1. CDR1 and CDR2 from the germline V gene are DFQATT and SNEGSKA (reference sequence). The CDR3 is 15 residues long. V lost 5 bases to trimming and J lost 3 bases; unmatched junction nucleotides: 9. This CDR3 reads CSAPVTGGAYYGYTF. Written as DNA, the CDR3 is TGCAGTGCTCCCGTGACAGGGGGCGCCTACTATGGCTACACCTTC.

The table lists this clonotype with many counts. The chain recombines TRBV7-9 with TRBJ2-1; D remains ambiguous. This CDR3 spans 11 amino acids. V lost 1 base, J lost 10 bases, and 5 bases lay in between. Germline values: CDR1 SEHNR, CDR2 FQNEAQ (reference sequence). Written as DNA, the CDR3 is TGTGCCAGCAGCTTAGACCGGGAGCAGTTCTTC. This encodes CASSLDREQFF.

This clonotype showed up just a few times. The chain uses TRBV10-3 and TRBJ1-1, with 7 bases identical to TRBD1. J was trimmed by 10 bases and V by 5 bases; bases with no gene match: 16. The V gene's germline CDR1 is ENHRY and CDR2 SYGVKD. CDR3 length: 15 amino acids. The CDR3 loop is CAISSLDRVERGAFF. The DNA of the CDR3 is TGTGCCATCAGTAGCCTAGACAGGGTTGAACGGGGAGCTTTCTTT.

This clonotype was picked up many times. The gene calls are TRBV9 and TRBJ2-3; D remains ambiguous. Trimming removed 5 bases at V and 3 bases at J, with 7 bases between. The CDR3 runs to 12 residues. Germline V gene data show CDR1 as SGDLS and CDR2 as YYNGEE. The CDR3 reads CASSVNTDTQYF. The CDR3, as DNA: TGTGCCAGCAGTGTCAATACAGATACGCAGTATTTT.

In this sample, this clonotype turned up a few times. J is TRBJ1-2 and V is TRBV7-8; weak D call: TRBD1 (5 bases). V lost 2 bases to trimming and J lost 6 bases, with 19 bases between them. There are 16 residues in the CDR3. Germline CDR1 reads SGHVS; CDR2 reads FQNEAQ. The CDR3 sequence: CASSLFLGKGTNGYTF. CDR3 nucleotide sequence: TGTGCCAGCAGCTTATTCCTGGGAAAGGGGACTAATGGCTACACCTTC.

This chain links TRBV7-2 with TRBJ2-1, with 11 bases identical to TRBD2. This CDR3 spans 17 amino acids. J gave up 8 bases and V 0 bases, and 9 bases lay outside the gene matches. CDR1 is SGHTA, CDR2 FQGNSA, per germline. The CDR3: CASSLALAGGPWDEQFF. The DNA of the CDR3 is TGTGCCAGCAGCTTAGCATTAGCGGGGGGGCCTTGGGATGAGCAGTTCTTC.

The rearrangement uses TRBV20-1 and TRBJ1-2, with a weak D call TRBD1 (6 bases). This CDR3 has 12 amino acids. Deletions cut 4 bases from V and 8 bases from J, with 14 bases between. CDR1 and CDR2 from the germline V gene are DFQATT and SNEGSKA (reference sequence). The CDR3 region is CSATTTGSGYTF. The CDR3 DNA reads as TGCAGTGCTACCACAACAGGGAGCGGCTACACCTTC.

V and J are TRBV7-9 and TRBJ2-6; unclear D gene. The CDR3 has 15 residues. Trimming cost V 4 bases and J 0 bases, with 7 bases left between them. Germline assignment: CDR1 SEHNR and CDR2 FQNEAQ (reference sequence). The CDR3 loop reads CASSSGPSGANVLTF. CDR3 DNA sequence: TGTGCCAGCAGCTCAGGTCCCTCTGGGGCCAACGTCCTGACTTTC.

This chain joins TRBV20-1 and TRBJ1-2; a possible D gene is TRBD1 (5 bases). The germline CDR1 and CDR2 sequences are DFQATT and SNEGSKA (reference sequence). V lost 5 bases and J 6 bases, leaving 16 bases between the germline ends. This CDR3 contains 13 residues. CDR3 sequence reads: CSAFFRDANGYTF. The CDR3 nucleotides read TGCAGTGCTTTCTTCAGGGACGCGAATGGCTACACCTTC.

J is TRBJ1-2 and V is TRBV13; 7 bases agree with TRBD1. Unmatched junction bases numbered 10, after V lost 1 base and J lost 8 bases. The CDR3 extends over 15 amino acids. Germline V gene data show CDR1 as PRHDT and CDR2 as FYEKMQ (reference sequence). CDR3 loop: CASSLVTMTGRGYTF. In DNA form, the CDR3 reads TGTGCCAGCAGCTTAGTGACGATGACAGGGAGGGGCTACACCTTC.

The gene calls are TRBV6-5 and TRBJ2-3; D call uncertain. CDR3 size: 14 residues. Trimming stripped 3 bases from V and 2 bases from J, with 9 bases between. Germline CDR1 and CDR2: MNHEY and SVGAGI. CDR3 residues: CASSYRLLTDTQYF. CDR3 bases: TGTGCCAGCAGTTATAGGCTTCTCACAGATACGCAGTATTTT.

This rearrangement joins TRBV7-6 to TRBJ2-3, with 8 bases matching TRBD2. This CDR3 is 17 amino acids long. Trimming removed 2 bases from V and 2 bases from J; junction bases left unmatched: 9. Germline-derived CDR1 and CDR2 are SGHVS and FNYEAQ. CDR3 DNA sequence: TGTGCCAGCAGCTTACTCGTCGGCGGGGGGAACACAGATACGCAGTATTTT. Translation: CASSLLVGGGNTDTQYF.

The chain carries TRBV6-1 and TRBJ1-5; D unclear. The CDR3 is 15 amino acids. V lost 6 bases and J 1 base, leaving 13 bases between the germline ends. Looked up from germline, CDR1 is MNHNS and CDR2 is SASEGT. For the CDR3, the DNA is TGTGCCAGCAGCCGGGCCCAGTCCAGCAATCAGCCCCAGCATTTT. Protein sequence: CASSRAQSSNQPQHF.

V gene TRBV12-3 or TRBV12-4 combines with J gene TRBJ1-5; D not resolved. V lost 2 bases to trimming and J lost 3 bases, with 11 bases between them. This CDR3 is built from 15 residues. As DNA, the CDR3 is TGTGCCAGCAGTTTAAGGTCCAGTAACAATCAGCCCCAGCATTTT. It encodes CASSLRSSNNQPQHF.

The chain joins TRBV6-5 to TRBJ1-4; no clear D gene. The germline V gene has CDR1 MNHEY and CDR2 SVGAGI. The CDR3 totals 15 residues. V shed 0 bases and J shed 8 bases, with 13 bases lying between them. CDR3 region: CASSYSRVWAEKLFF. DNA of the CDR3: TGTGCCAGCAGTTACTCGCGCGTCTGGGCAGAAAAACTGTTTTTT.

The chain combines TRBV7-9 with TRBJ1-1; the D is unclear. V lost 1 base and J 0 bases, leaving 6 bases between the germline ends. From germline, CDR1 is SEHNR and CDR2 FQNEAQ (reference sequence). The CDR3 loop spans 14 amino acids. In nucleotides, the CDR3 is TGTGCCAGCAGCTTAGTTGCAGTGAACACTGAAGCTTTCTTT. It specifies CASSLVAVNTEAFF.

The chain couples TRBV3-1 to TRBJ2-5; the D is unclear. V was clipped by 11 bases and J by 2 bases, with 18 bases between them. The CDR3 runs to 14 residues. Germline assignment: CDR1 LGHDT and CDR2 YNNKEL (reference sequence). In nucleotides, the CDR3 is TGTGCCGGCGGTAATTGGGGTACACAAGAGACCCAGTACTTC. It specifies CAGGNWGTQETQYF.

This clonotype has only a few counts. The chain carries TRBV12-3 or TRBV12-4 and TRBJ2-1; 9 bases line up with TRBD1. With V trimmed by 6 bases and J by 4 bases, 10 bases remained unmatched. The CDR3 is 16 amino acids. Written as DNA, the CDR3 is TGTGCCAGCAGAACCCTGGGACAGGGAAATTACAATGAGCAGTTCTTC. It yields the protein CASRTLGQGNYNEQFF.

This clonotype was recorded a few times. This chain links TRBV15 with TRBJ1-2, with D possibly TRBD1 on 5 matching bases. Trimming removed 4 bases from V and 4 bases from J, with 16 bases in between. The CDR3 has 15 amino acids. Germline V lookup: CDR1 LNHNV, CDR2 YYDKDF (reference sequence). In DNA form, the CDR3 reads TGTGCCACCAGCATGCCTCAGGGCTCCCTCTATGGCTACACCTTC. Protein sequence: CATSMPQGSLYGYTF.

This chain links TRBV6-6 with TRBJ2-5; D gene ambiguous. Trimming removed 4 bases from V and 2 bases from J, with 17 bases in between. The CDR3 extends over 16 amino acids. CDR1 and CDR2 (germline): MNHNY, SVGAGI (reference sequence). CDR3 region: CASSLKGYRIQETQYF. CDR3 nucleotides: TGTGCCAGCAGTTTGAAGGGATATCGGATACAAGAGACCCAGTACTTC.

This clonotype was seen a handful of times. This chain links TRBV6-2 or TRBV6-3 with TRBJ2-5; D gene unclear. CDR1 and CDR2 from the germline V gene are MNHEY and SVGEGT. With 2 bases removed from V and 3 bases from J, the gap between germline ends came to 10 bases. This CDR3 is 14 amino acids long. The CDR3: CASSYLYTKETQYF. The DNA of the CDR3 is TGTGCCAGCAGTTACCTTTATACTAAAGAGACCCAGTACTTC.

In its sample, this clonotype was seen a few times. The gene calls are TRBV7-2 and TRBJ2-1; D unclear. The V and J ends lost 1 base and 8 bases respectively, with 6 bases between them. Germline V gene lookup returns CDR1 SGHTA and CDR2 FQGNSA. This CDR3 has 12 amino acids. In DNA, the CDR3 is TGTGCCAGCAGCTTAGTTGAGGATGAGCAGTTCTTC. Protein: CASSLVEDEQFF.

J is TRBJ1-2 and V is TRBV20-1; the D is unclear. With 3 bases removed from V and 7 bases from J, the gap between germline ends came to 12 bases. Per germline, CDR1 DFQATT and CDR2 SNEGSKA (reference sequence). The CDR3 has 12 residues. CDR3 sequence reads: CSASFPGCGYTF. DNA for the CDR3: TGCAGTGCTAGTTTCCCTGGGTGTGGCTACACCTTC.

DNA of the CDR3: TGCAGCACCACGGGGCGGGGAGTTGGAGAGACCCAGTACTTC. Translating it yields CSTTGRGVGETQYF. The rearrangement joins TRBV20-1 to TRBJ2-5, with D possibly matching TRBD2 (6 bases). The CDR3 covers 14 residues. Germline V gene lookup returns CDR1 DFQATT and CDR2 SNEGSKA (reference sequence).